This T cell receptor beta chain was profiled in a study of cytomegalovirus exposure and HLA in healthy donors. Study-wide findings and caveats: In vitro testing confirmed a few CMV-associated chains as specific for CMV antigens.

This CDR3 has 16 residues. V shed 4 bases, J shed 4 bases, and the junction held 5 bases outside the gene matches. In germline, CDR1 is SGHKS, CDR2 YYEKEE (reference sequence). Concerning this clone itself: Its antigen is not identified.

It was with 60 Vbeta and 13 Jbeta primers that the PCR ran. Repertoires were generated with immunoSEQ multiplex PCR, while TCRdb's copy carries only in-frame clones and drops some. The sample gives more than 150,000 clones, around 80% of which show up once; under 2.5% is in the top ten. The chain uses TRBV5-5 and TRBJ2-5, with 15 nucleotides matching TRBD2. The source is a woman in her thirties in good health and CMV-seropositive. The source material was PBMCs. CDR3 sequence reads: CASSQGLAGGPETQYF. DNA for the CDR3: TGTGCCAGCAGCCAAGGACTAGCGGGGGGGCCAGAGACCCAGTACTTC.